This T cell receptor beta chain appears in the sequencing data of a study of cytomegalovirus exposure and HLA in healthy donors. As for the study in general: Per a later analysis, the approximately 620 first-cohort and approximately 120 validation repertoires shared one platform.

The length of the CDR3 is 16 residues. Trimming stripped 10 bases from V and 4 bases from J, with 26 bases between. The germline V gene encodes CDR1 SEHNR and CDR2 FQNEAQ (reference sequence). Study outcomes and limitations: In vitro, a few CMV-associated chains proved specific for CMV antigens.

In its sample, this clone was seen once. Its antigen is currently unknown. TCRdb's copy holds only in-frame clones and misses some; the assay was immunoSEQ multiplex PCR. The table has around 150,000 clones, 96% seen once. The gene calls are TRBV7-9 and TRBJ2-7; possibly TRBD2 for D (8 bases). The sample taken for sequencing was PBMCs. This sequence was found in a woman aged 18-30 years in good health and CMV-seronegative. The CDR3 loop is CATLSPGGDSSYEQYF. As DNA, the CDR3 is TGTGCCACCCTATCACCGGGGGGGGACAGCTCTTACGAGCAGTACTTC.